This passage covers 5 T cell receptor beta chains from one sample sequenced in a study of blood T cells in healthy people across ages. For the second PCR, which ran for about 6 to 11 cycles, a sample-barcoded 5' primer and a J-beta primer mix were used. MiXCR, applied by TCRdb to the 5' RACE reads, yields one record per CDR3 protein. The sample has about 1.5 million distinct CDR3 sequences, 35% to 45% seen once; the top ten hold over 3.5%. Source material: blood. Receptors were obtained from a woman under 30 in good health.

This rearrangement joins TRBV4-3 to TRBJ2-5; no reliable D call. Trimming took off 0 bases at V and 11 bases at J, with 16 bases between the two ends. In germline, CDR1 is LGHNA, CDR2 YSLEER. The CDR3 spans 14 residues. This CDR3 is CASSQDGVVSEQYF. In DNA, the CDR3 is TGCGCCAGCAGCCAAGATGGAGTTGTTTCTGAGCAGTACTTC.

The chain has TRBV7-2 and TRBJ2-5; 10 bases agree with TRBD2. This CDR3 comprises 14 residues. With 7 bases clipped from V and 7 bases from J, the junction kept 9 bases outside the gene matches. The germline CDR1 and CDR2 sequences are SGHTA and FQGNSA. The CDR3 region has the DNA TGTGCCAGCATCAGCGGGGGGGCTGCAGGGACCCAGTACTTC. This encodes CASISGGAAGTQYF. Drawing the rest from reference TRBV7-2 and TRBJ2-5, the complete variable domain is GAGVSQSPSNKVTEKGKDVELRCDPISGHTALYWYRQSLGQGLEFLIYFQGNSAPDKSGLPSDRFSAERTGGSVSTLTIQRTQQEDSAVYLCASISGGAAGTQYFGPGTRLLVL.

This clonotype was counted a few times. The gene calls are TRBV14 and TRBJ1-5; D is possibly TRBD1 (5 bases). Trimming took off 4 bases at V and 4 bases at J, with 20 bases between the two ends. The CDR3 consists of 17 residues. Germline assignment: CDR1 SGHDN and CDR2 FVKESK. The CDR3 sequence: CASSLGRGPRLNQPQHF. For the CDR3, the DNA is TGTGCCAGCAGCCTCGGAAGGGGCCCACGGTTAAATCAGCCCCAGCATTTT.

This rearrangement joins TRBV12-3 or TRBV12-4 to TRBJ1-2; D gene uncertain. There are 11 residues in the CDR3. V was cut by 9 bases and J by 8 bases, with 13 bases left in between. The CDR3 loop reads CASSPYNGYTF. In DNA form, the CDR3 reads TGTGCCAGTAGCCCCTATAACGGCTACACCTTC.

There are a few counts of this clonotype. The chain employs TRBV4-1 and TRBJ2-1; D is perhaps TRBD2 (5 bases). Trimming left V 1 base short and J 4 bases short, with 14 bases between. The CDR3 is made up of 16 amino acids. CDR1 and CDR2 from the germline V gene are MGHRA and YSYEKL. The CDR3 here is CASSQGADRSYNEQFF. CDR3 nucleotide sequence: TGCGCCAGCAGCCAAGGAGCGGATAGATCATACAATGAGCAGTTCTTC.